This TCR beta chain originates from a study of Ad26.COV2.S vaccination and SARS-CoV-2 variants. Treatment here: about 20 received Ad26.COV2.S at low or high dose, single or two shots; several received placebo; per-sample allocation not given. Day 63 following the first vaccine or placebo injection was when the samples were taken. Study-wide findings and caveats: Total T cell responses were possibly underestimated by TCR breadth and depth analyses. People who got the vaccine or the placebo had similar non-spike TCR breadth.

TCRdb's copy holds only in-frame clones and misses some; the assay was immunoSEQ multiplex PCR. This sample carries roughly 330,000 clones, 90% of them seen once, and the ten largest clones take about 5%. Remarks on this clone: Its antigen is undetermined.

The material was peripheral blood, obtained in a trial of Ad26.COV2.S vaccine versus placebo. The origin of this receptor is a person aged 18-65 years who received the Ad26.COV2.S COVID-19 vaccine or a placebo.

The CDR3 DNA is TGTGCCAGTCTCGGAGGGGCAGAAAATGAAAAACTGTTTTTT. It yields the protein CASLGGAENEKLFF. The chain is built from TRBV18 and TRBJ1-4, with D maybe TRBD1 (5 bases). Germline V gene lookup returns CDR1 KGHSH and CDR2 LQKENI. The CDR3 runs 14 residues. Trimming cost V 9 bases and J 5 bases, with 16 bases left between them.